This entry features one TCR beta chain sequence. Unique molecular identifiers were used to barcode this TCRbeta library. TCRdb reprocessed the PCR reads with MiXCR, giving one entry per CDR3 protein. The data hold more than 250,000 distinct CDR3 sequences, with more than 9% observed a single time. These data come from a study of T-cell reconstitution after alpha-beta-depleted transplantation in children. The TCR comes from a human donor who donated a stem cell graft to a child with SCID. The input for sequencing was PBMCs from the stem cell graft donor, taken from the stem cell graft.

The CDR3 region has the DNA TGTGCCAGCAGTTATGACCAGGGGGGAAATGAGCAGTTCTTC. Translation gives CASSYDQGGNEQFF. V usage is TRBV6-5 and J usage is TRBJ2-1; tentative D call: TRBD1 (7 bases). V lost 3 bases, J lost 7 bases, and 13 bases lay in between. CDR3 size: 14 residues. In germline, CDR1 is MNHEY, CDR2 SVGAGI.